Listed here are 29 T cell receptor beta chains from one sample, sequenced in a study of T cells in Graves' hyperthyroidism and ophthalmopathy. RNA transcripts were the template for amplifying TCR beta CDR3 regions. HTBI primers drove first-round RT-PCR of the TCR CDR3. TCRdb reprocessed the multiplex PCR reads via MiXCR and lists one record per CDR3 protein. The sample has some 400,000 distinct CDR3 sequences, approximately 20% seen once. Sequenced input: blood. These receptors were collected from a woman aged 18-29 years with Graves' hyperthyroidism.

At least ten counts were recorded for this clonotype. J is TRBJ1-1 and V is TRBV12-3 or TRBV12-4; D is possibly TRBD1 (6 bases). There are 13 residues in the CDR3. The V gene lost 7 bases and the J gene lost 1 base, with 10 bases spanning the gap. The CDR3 sequence is CASTPTGNTEAFF. Written as DNA, the CDR3 is TGTGCCAGCACCCCGACAGGGAACACTGAAGCTTTCTTT.

This clonotype was seen only a few times. The rearrangement joins TRBV4-2 to TRBJ2-7; D not certain. The germline gives CDR1 LGHNA, CDR2 YNFKEQ. Trimming took off 0 bases at V and 3 bases at J, with 9 bases between the two ends. The CDR3 is made up of 14 amino acids. CDR3 in amino acids: CASSQDGQVYEQYF. The CDR3 DNA reads TGTGCCAGCAGCCAAGACGGGCAGGTCTACGAGCAGTACTTC.

The V gene is TRBV28, the J gene TRBJ2-5; D gene ambiguous. V lost 4 bases, J lost 5 bases, and 17 bases lay in between. From germline, CDR1 is MDHEN and CDR2 SYDVKM. This CDR3 is 15 amino acids long. CDR3 sequence reads: CASSSPRIVRETQYF. The CDR3 DNA is TGTGCCAGCAGTTCCCCGCGGATAGTCAGGGAGACCCAGTACTTC.

This clonotype has a count of ten or more. As DNA, the CDR3 is TGTGCCAGCAGTGAAGTGCATCTGGAGACAGGGCAAGAGACCCAGTACTTC. Encoded protein: CASSEVHLETGQETQYF. The V call is TRBV6-1, the J call TRBJ2-5; 7 nucleotides line up with TRBD1. The CDR3 is made up of 17 amino acids. Germline-derived CDR1 and CDR2 are MNHNS and SASEGT. With 1 base clipped from V and 2 bases from J, the junction kept 10 bases outside the gene matches.

This clonotype has at least ten counts. The germline gene is not matched at one end of the junction; a read error may be the cause. The V gene is TRBV7-7, the J gene TRBJ2-5, with TRBD2 as a possible D gene (6 bases). The CDR3 contains 13 residues. CDR1 is SSHAT, CDR2 FNYEAQ, per germline (reference sequence). CDR3 DNA sequence: TGTGCTAGCAGCTTAGGCGCGGGGGAGACCCAGTACTTC. Amino acid sequence: CASSLGAGETQYF.

This chain joins TRBV20-1 and TRBJ1-6; no firm D call. CDR1 is DFQATT and CDR2 is SNEGSKA in the germline V gene (reference sequence). The CDR3 covers 13 residues. The ends were cut back, 3 bases at V and 5 bases at J, with 8 bases in the middle. CDR3 amino acids: CSASAADNSPLHF. The CDR3 DNA reads as TGCAGTGCTAGCGCGGCAGATAATTCACCCCTCCACTTT.

This clonotype was seen repeatedly, ten times or more. The chain recombines TRBV20-1 with TRBJ2-7; no reliable D call. Germline-derived CDR1 and CDR2 are DFQATT and SNEGSKA (reference sequence). This CDR3 has 15 residues. Trimming stripped 0 bases from V and 6 bases from J, with 18 bases between. CDR3 in DNA: TGCAGTGCTAGAGAGTTTTTCGGTCAGAACCGCGAGCAGTACTTC. Translation gives CSAREFFGQNREQYF.

The sample holds one count of this clonotype. J is TRBJ1-2 and V is TRBV2; TRBD1 is a possible D gene (6 bases). V was shortened by 2 bases and J by 6 bases, with 13 bases between the two germline ends. Germline V gene lookup returns CDR1 SNHLY and CDR2 FYNNEI. The CDR3 length is 14 residues. The CDR3 DNA follows: TGTGCCAGCAGTGAACGCGTGACAGGACATGGCTACACCTTC. Translating it yields CASSERVTGHGYTF.

Ten or more counts support this clonotype. This rearrangement joins TRBV10-2 to TRBJ1-1, with 9 bases matching TRBD1. Germline loops: CDR1 WSHSY, CDR2 SAAADI. This CDR3 is built from 17 residues. V lost 6 bases and J lost 1; bases outside the gene matches: 12. The CDR3 protein is CASREGTGRKKNTEAFF. For the CDR3, the DNA is TGCGCCAGCAGGGAGGGGACAGGGCGGAAAAAGAACACTGAAGCTTTCTTT.

The sample holds many counts of this clonotype. V gene TRBV19 combines with J gene TRBJ2-7; 7 positions match TRBD1. The junction had 3 bases not matched to a gene; V was cut back by 4 bases and J by 6 bases. Germline-derived CDR1 and CDR2 are LNHDA and SQIVND (reference sequence). The CDR3 is made up of 12 amino acids. The CDR3, as DNA: TGTGCCAGTAGTAAAAACAGGGGCGAGCAGTACTTC. Its translation is CASSKNRGEQYF.

The CDR3 bases are TGTGCCAGCAGTTCCGGGACAGGGGGAAAGTCCTACGAGCAGTACTTC. Protein sequence: CASSSGTGGKSYEQYF. The chain joins TRBV27 to TRBJ2-7; 11 bases line up with TRBD1. This CDR3 contains 16 residues. CDR1 and CDR2 from the germline V gene are MNHEY and SMNVEV (reference sequence). Germline trimming cut 4 bases from V and 1 base from J; bases unmatched to any gene: 6.

The rearrangement uses TRBV9 and TRBJ2-2; D call uncertain. Germline assignment: CDR1 SGDLS and CDR2 YYNGEE. V lost 0 bases, J lost 4 bases, and 16 bases lay in between. This CDR3 has 17 residues. The CDR3 loop is CASSVAVVGIPTGELFF. As DNA, the CDR3 is TGTGCCAGCAGCGTAGCTGTCGTTGGGATACCCACCGGGGAGCTGTTTTTT.

This clonotype has a count of ten or more. The gene calls are TRBV12-3 or TRBV12-4 and TRBJ1-2; no clear D. The length of the CDR3 is 15 residues. V gave up 4 bases and J gave up 4 bases, with 16 bases separating them. In DNA, the CDR3 is TGTGCCAGCAGTTCCCGGACGGAGGAAGTCTATGGCTACACCTTC. It is translated as CASSSRTEEVYGYTF.

This clonotype occurred many times. This chain links TRBV24-1 with TRBJ1-2; D uncertain. The CDR3 sequence is 14 residues long. Germline V CDR1 and CDR2: KGHDR, SFDVKD. V was shortened by 1 base and J by 2 bases, with 7 bases between the two germline ends. The CDR3 sequence: CATSDLTGNYGYTF. The CDR3, as DNA: TGTGCCACCAGTGATTTAACGGGGAACTATGGCTACACCTTC.

The chain combines TRBV12-3 or TRBV12-4 with TRBJ2-3, with 7 positions matching TRBD2. This CDR3 has 17 residues. J was trimmed by 2 bases and V by 5 bases; bases with no gene match: 13. DNA of the CDR3: TGTGCCAGCAGTCCACCCACTAGCGACGTTTACACAGATACGCAGTATTTT. Translating gives CASSPPTSDVYTDTQYF.

V usage is TRBV6-2 or TRBV6-3 and J usage is TRBJ1-5; perhaps TRBD1 as D (5 bases). Germline loops: CDR1 MNHEY, CDR2 SVGEGT. The V end lost 0 bases, the J end lost 2 bases, and 17 bases lay between the germline ends. CDR3 length equals 18 residues. In DNA form, the CDR3 reads TGTGCCAGCAGTTACTCGTTTGTGCAGGGAGGACGCAATCAGCCCCAGCATTTT. This codes for CASSYSFVQGGRNQPQHF.

This clonotype was detected many times. The rearrangement uses TRBV24-1 and TRBJ2-5; D gene unclear. CDR1 KGHDR and CDR2 SFDVKD come from the germline V gene. The CDR3 length is 16 residues. The V and J ends lost 2 bases and 7 bases respectively, with 19 bases between them. The CDR3 is CATSDSKGIGPVTQYF. For the CDR3, the DNA is TGTGCCACCAGTGATTCGAAAGGGATCGGGCCAGTGACCCAGTACTTC.

The gene calls are TRBV28 and TRBJ2-7; TRBD1 agrees at 10 bases. Trimming removed 4 bases from V and 4 bases from J; junction bases left unmatched: 13. The CDR3 contains 17 residues. From germline, CDR1 is MDHEN and CDR2 SYDVKM. CDR3 in amino acids: CASSSQAGTGVRYEQYF. DNA of the CDR3: TGTGCCAGCAGTTCCCAGGCCGGGACAGGGGTTCGGTACGAGCAGTACTTC.

This chain connects TRBV5-1 to TRBJ1-2; 9 bases align to TRBD1. Germline CDR1 is SGHRS and CDR2 is YFSETQ. V lost 4 bases, J lost 6 bases, and 7 bases stayed unmatched. The CDR3 is 14 residues long. CDR3 region: CASSEGTGSNGYTF. CDR3 in DNA: TGCGCCAGCAGCGAGGGGACAGGGAGTAATGGCTACACCTTC.

This clonotype was picked up many times. V gene TRBV27 combines with J gene TRBJ1-1; D remains ambiguous. V dropped 5 bases and J dropped 10 bases, with 17 bases sitting between them. Germline CDR1 reads MNHEY; CDR2 reads SMNVEV (reference sequence). The CDR3 runs 13 residues. In DNA form, the CDR3 reads TGTGCCAGCAGTCCTCAGAAGCGGCTGGGAGCTTTCTTT. It translates to CASSPQKRLGAFF.

This clonotype occurred many times. This chain joins TRBV12-3 or TRBV12-4 and TRBJ2-7; D uncertain. This CDR3 region has 14 residues. V was clipped by 5 bases and J by 4 bases, with 15 bases between them. CDR3 region: CASSPVTDGYEQYF. CDR3 nucleotides: TGTGCCAGCAGTCCTGTCACGGACGGGTACGAGCAGTACTTC.

This clonotype is a singleton in its sample. Since a much larger clone is just one base distant, this may be a read error. V and J are TRBV7-6 and TRBJ2-5; 9 bases are a match to TRBD1. The germline CDR1 and CDR2 sequences are SGHVS and FNYEAQ. The CDR3 is made up of 15 amino acids. Here the CDR3 DNA reads TGTGCCAGCAGCCATAGACAGGGGGACGGAGAGACCCGGTACTTC. Protein: CASSHRQGDGETRYF.

This clonotype was seen ten or more times. The chain uses TRBV28 and TRBJ2-7, with D possibly being TRBD1 (6 bases). Germline CDR1 reads MDHEN; CDR2 reads SYDVKM. V lost 7 bases and J 5 bases, leaving 12 bases between the germline ends. This CDR3 comprises 12 residues. This CDR3 is CASTLTGNEQYF. The DNA for the CDR3 is TGTGCCAGCACCCTCACAGGGAACGAGCAGTACTTC. Based on the CDR3 plus reference TRBV28 and TRBJ2-7, the full variable domain is DVKVTQSSRYLVKRTGEKVFLECVQDMDHENMFWYRQDPGLGLRLIYFSYDVKMKEKGDIPEGYSVSREKKERFSLILESASTNQTSMYLCASTLTGNEQYFGPGTRLTVT.

V and J are TRBV2 and TRBJ2-1; TRBD2 agrees at 9 bases. CDR3 length: 17 amino acids. Germline V gene lookup returns CDR1 SNHLY and CDR2 FYNNEI. With V trimmed by 7 bases and J by 7 bases, 17 bases remained unmatched. CDR3 nucleotides: TGTGCCAGCAAGGCAAGGTTGGGCGGGGGGGTTCTTAATGAGCAGTTCTTC. Residues: CASKARLGGGVLNEQFF.

The chain couples TRBV6-2 or TRBV6-3 to TRBJ2-5; TRBD2 aligns across 11 bases. This CDR3 contains 15 residues. With V trimmed by 0 bases and J by 4 bases, 1 base remained unmatched. CDR1 and CDR2 from the germline V gene are MNHEY and SVGEGT. The CDR3 protein is CASSYSGLAGETQYF. CDR3 coding DNA: TGTGCCAGCAGTTACTCCGGACTAGCGGGAGAGACCCAGTACTTC.

At least ten counts were recorded for this clonotype. The chain links TRBV6-6 to TRBJ1-2; D perhaps matches TRBD1 (6 bases). Germline CDR1 reads MNHNY; CDR2 reads SVGAGI (reference sequence). This CDR3 has 18 amino acids. V lost 6 bases and J 4 bases, leaving 27 bases between the germline ends. This chain's CDR3 is CASSHGGRGTSERYGYTF. CDR3 coding DNA: TGTGCCAGCAGCCACGGCGGCAGGGGAACCTCTGAACGCTATGGCTACACCTTC.

The table lists this clonotype with many counts. The CDR3 DNA sequence: TGTGCCAGCAGTTTTAACGGAGGGGGCAATCAGCCCCAGCATTTT. The encoded protein is CASSFNGGGNQPQHF. V is TRBV28 and J is TRBJ1-5; possibly TRBD1 for D (5 bases). The germline V and J ends were trimmed by 3 bases and 2 bases, with 11 bases remaining between them. The CDR3 is made up of 15 amino acids. The germline V gene has CDR1 MDHEN and CDR2 SYDVKM.

This clonotype was found a few times. The CDR3 nucleotides are TGTGCCAGCAGTTACGCGGACAGATTTTACACTGAAGCTTTCTTT. Amino acid sequence: CASSYADRFYTEAFF. V and J are TRBV6-5 and TRBJ1-1; possibly TRBD1 for D (6 bases). The germline CDR1 and CDR2 sequences are MNHEY and SVGAGI. The V end was cut by 2 bases, the J end by 3 bases, with 13 bases between. This CDR3 is 15 amino acids long.

The rearrangement joins TRBV7-2 to TRBJ2-5; D assignment may be TRBD1 or TRBD2 (5 bases each). There are 12 residues in the CDR3. V lost 6 bases, J lost 5 bases, and 10 bases lay in between. Germline V gene lookup returns CDR1 SGHTA and CDR2 FQGNSA. CDR3: CASSTGRETQYF. CDR3 bases: TGTGCCAGCAGTACGGGGCGCGAGACCCAGTACTTC.